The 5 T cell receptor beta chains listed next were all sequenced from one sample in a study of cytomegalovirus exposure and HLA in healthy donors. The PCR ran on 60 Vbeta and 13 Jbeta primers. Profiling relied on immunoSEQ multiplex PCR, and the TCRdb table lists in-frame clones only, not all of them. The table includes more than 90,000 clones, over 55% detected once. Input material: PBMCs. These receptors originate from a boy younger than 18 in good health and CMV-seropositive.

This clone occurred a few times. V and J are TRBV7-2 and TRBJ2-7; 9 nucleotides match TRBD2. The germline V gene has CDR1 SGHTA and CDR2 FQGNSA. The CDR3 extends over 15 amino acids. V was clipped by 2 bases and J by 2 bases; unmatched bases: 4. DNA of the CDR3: TGTGCCAGCAGCTTAACGTCTAGCGGGACCTACGAGCAGTACTTC. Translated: CASSLTSSGTYEQYF.

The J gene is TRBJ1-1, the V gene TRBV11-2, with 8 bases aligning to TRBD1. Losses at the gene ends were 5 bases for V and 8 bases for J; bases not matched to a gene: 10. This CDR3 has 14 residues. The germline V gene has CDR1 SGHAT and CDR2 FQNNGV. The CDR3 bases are TGTGCCAGCAGCCCGGGACAGGCTTTCACCGAAGCTTTCTTT. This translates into CASSPGQAFTEAFF.

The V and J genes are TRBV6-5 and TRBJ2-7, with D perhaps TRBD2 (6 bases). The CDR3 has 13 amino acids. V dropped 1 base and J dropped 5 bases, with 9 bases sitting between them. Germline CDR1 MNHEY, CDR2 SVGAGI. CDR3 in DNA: TGTGCCAGCAGTTACTATGGAGGGGACGAGCAGTACTTC. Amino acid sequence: CASSYYGGDEQYF.

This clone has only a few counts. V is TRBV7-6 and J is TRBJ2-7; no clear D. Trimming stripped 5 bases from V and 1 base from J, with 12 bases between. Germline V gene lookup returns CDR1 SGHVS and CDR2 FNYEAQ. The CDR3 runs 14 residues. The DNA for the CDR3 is TGTGCCAGCAGCCCTACTTATCGTTCCTACGAGCAGTACTTC. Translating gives CASSPTYRSYEQYF.

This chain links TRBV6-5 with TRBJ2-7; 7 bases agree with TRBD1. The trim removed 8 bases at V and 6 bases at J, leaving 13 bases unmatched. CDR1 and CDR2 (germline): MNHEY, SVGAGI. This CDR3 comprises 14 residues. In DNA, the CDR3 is TGTGCCAGCCGAGGGACAGCGTCCGCCAGCGAGCAGTACTTC. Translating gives CASRGTASASEQYF.